The source of this T cell receptor beta chain is a study of shared clonotypes between healthy human individuals. Study summary: Ranging from 18 to 49 in age, donors were a couple of women and three men.

Using immunoSEQ multiplex PCR, the repertoire was profiled, and TCRdb retains in-frame clones only, with some absent. The table lists about 380,000 clones, 96% of them singletons, with approximately 0.3% in the top ten. The germline V gene encodes CDR1 SGHDN and CDR2 FVKESK. Trimming shortened V by 1 base and J by 0 bases, and 14 bases separated the two germline ends. This CDR3 region has 17 residues. The sample comprised memory CD8+ T cells sorted from blood. Noted subset: CD45RO+ cells pooled with CCR7-negative TemRA cells. This chain links TRBV14 with TRBJ2-3; D is possibly TRBD1 (5 bases). The clonotype originates from a man aged 25-40 years in good health. CDR3 nucleotides: TGTGCCAGCAGCCAAGTAGGAAGGGGTCCTAGCACAGATACGCAGTATTTT. Amino acid sequence: CASSQVGRGPSTDTQYF.